The 23 T cell receptor beta chains below were found in one sample sequenced in a study of cytomegalovirus exposure and HLA in healthy donors. TCRdb keeps only in-frame clones here, not all; method: immunoSEQ multiplex PCR. Of 82,000 or so clones listed, about 92% were seen once; the top ten hold approximately 0.7%. The sample taken for sequencing was PBMCs. The receptors were sampled from a man aged 18-30 years in good health and CMV-seronegative.

The V gene is TRBV6-4, the J gene TRBJ2-2, with D possibly matching TRBD1 (6 bases). CDR1 is MRHNA, CDR2 SNTAGT, per germline. CDR3 size: 16 residues. The V gene lost 6 bases and the J gene lost 2 bases, with 16 bases spanning the gap. CDR3: CASSEVPGHNTGELFF. The CDR3 DNA reads TGTGCCAGCAGCGAGGTCCCGGGACACAACACCGGGGAGCTGTTTTTT.

The chain joins TRBV6-6 to TRBJ2-5; unclear D gene. The CDR3 is 15 amino acids. Trimming removed 6 bases at V and 3 bases at J, with 17 bases between. CDR1 and CDR2 (germline): MNHNY, SVGAGI (reference sequence). The CDR3 DNA reads TGTGCCAGCAGCCCTTCGTCCTGGCCCAAAGAGACCCAGTACTTC. Translating gives CASSPSSWPKETQYF.

The chain couples TRBV12-5 to TRBJ2-7, with 9 bases aligning to TRBD1. From germline, CDR1 is LGHNT and CDR2 FRNRAP. The length of the CDR3 is 15 residues. The J segment lost 6 bases and the V segment lost 1 base, leaving 7 bases of the junction unmatched. CDR3 residues: CASGLETGGIGEQYF. The CDR3 DNA sequence: TGTGCTAGTGGTTTGGAGACAGGGGGTATAGGCGAGCAGTACTTC.

This clone came up a few times. V and J are TRBV4-1 and TRBJ2-3, with TRBD1 matching over 7 bases. CDR1 is MGHRA and CDR2 is YSYEKL in the germline V gene. V lost 4 bases and J lost 0; bases outside the gene matches: 4. CDR3 length: 15 residues. The CDR3 loop is CASSLRDRSTDTQYF. Here the CDR3 DNA reads TGCGCCAGCAGCCTCCGGGACAGAAGCACAGATACGCAGTATTTT.

The V call is TRBV14, the J call TRBJ1-1; 9 nucleotides agree with TRBD1. The ends lost 4 bases at V and 0 bases at J; junction bases unmatched: 6. Germline assignment: CDR1 SGHDN and CDR2 FVKESK. The CDR3 is 16 residues long. CDR3 sequence (DNA): TGTGCCAGCAGCCTACCGGGACAGGGAGTGAACACTGAAGCTTTCTTT. Amino acids: CASSLPGQGVNTEAFF. The variable domain in full, with the rest retrieved from reference TRBV14 and TRBJ1-1, is EAGVTQFPSHSVIEKGQTVTLRCDPISGHDNLYWYRRVMGKEIKFLLHFVKESKQDESGMPNNRFLAERTGGTYSTLKVQPAELEDSGVYFCASSLPGQGVNTEAFFGQGTRLTVV.

The chain joins TRBV18 to TRBJ2-7, with D possibly matching TRBD2 (6 bases). The CDR3 loop spans 14 amino acids. The V gene's germline CDR1 is KGHSH and CDR2 LQKENI. V gave up 5 bases and J gave up 11 bases, with 22 bases separating them. The CDR3 sequence: CASSSLPGGGVEYF. CDR3 nucleotide sequence: TGTGCCAGCTCATCGCTACCCGGGGGAGGTGTGGAGTACTTC. Based on the CDR3 plus reference TRBV18 and TRBJ2-7, the full variable domain is NAGVMQNPRHLVRRRGQEARLRCSPMKGHSHVYWYRQLPEEGLKFMVYLQKENIIDESGMPKERFSAEFPKEGPSILRIQQVVRGDSAAYFCASSSLPGGGVEYFGPGTRLTVT.

The CDR3 spells CASSLNPAGQGYGYTF. The CDR3 bases are TGTGCCAGCAGCCTGAACCCGGCCGGACAGGGCTATGGCTACACCTTC. The genes are TRBV7-9 and TRBJ1-2; 8 nucleotides align to TRBD1. CDR3 length: 16 amino acids. Per the germline V gene, CDR1 is SEHNR and CDR2 is FQNEAQ (reference sequence). The V gene end was trimmed by 5 bases and the J gene end by 4 bases; junction bases not matched to a gene: 12.

The chain joins TRBV5-4 to TRBJ2-3; 11 bases are shared with TRBD2. Trimming at V came to 4 bases and at J to 3 bases, leaving 7 bases not matched to a gene. CDR3 length: 16 amino acids. The germline V gene encodes CDR1 SGHNT and CDR2 YYREEE (reference sequence). In DNA form, the CDR3 reads TGTGCCAGCAGCCCTTCCACTAGCGGGAGAACAGATACGCAGTATTTT. It translates to CASSPSTSGRTDTQYF.

The chain couples TRBV7-6 to TRBJ2-7; tentatively, D is TRBD2 (5 bases). CDR3 length: 12 residues. V shed 0 bases and J shed 6 bases, with 6 bases lying between them. CDR1 is SGHVS and CDR2 is FNYEAQ in the germline V gene. The CDR3 coding sequence is TGTGCCAGCAGCTTAGCGGGGAGCGAGCAGTACTTC. It specifies CASSLAGSEQYF.

The rearrangement links TRBV2 to TRBJ1-2, with TRBD1 matching 7 bases. Trimming removed 7 bases from V and 5 bases from J; junction bases left unmatched: 10. CDR1 and CDR2 (germline): SNHLY, FYNNEI. This CDR3 is 14 amino acids long. CDR3 sequence: CASNNGDRAYGYTF. Here the CDR3 DNA reads TGTGCCAGCAATAACGGAGACAGGGCGTATGGCTACACCTTC.

This rearrangement joins TRBV7-2 to TRBJ2-3, with TRBD2 matching over 7 bases. This CDR3 is 15 amino acids long. The germline CDR1 and CDR2 sequences are SGHTA and FQGNSA. Losses at the gene ends were 1 base for V and 1 base for J; bases not matched to a gene: 2. The DNA of the CDR3 is TGTGCCAGCAGCTTAGGCAGCGGGGGCACAGATACGCAGTATTTT. Protein product: CASSLGSGGTDTQYF.

The chain employs TRBV27 and TRBJ2-1; 7 positions agree with TRBD1. This CDR3 is built from 14 residues. CDR1 and CDR2 (germline): MNHEY, SMNVEV (reference sequence). Trimming removed 8 bases from V and 8 bases from J; junction bases left unmatched: 12. CDR3 protein: CASSGDRVGDEQFF. The CDR3 DNA reads as TGTGCCAGCTCCGGTGACAGGGTCGGAGATGAGCAGTTCTTC.

The rearrangement links TRBV6-1 to TRBJ2-5, with unresolved D. V lost 4 bases and J 5 bases, leaving 11 bases between the germline ends. Germline CDR1 reads MNHNS; CDR2 reads SASEGT. The CDR3 runs to 13 residues. The CDR3 sequence: CASSASPAETQYF. CDR3 nucleotide sequence: TGTGCCAGCAGTGCGAGCCCAGCGGAGACCCAGTACTTC.

The rearrangement joins TRBV29-1 to TRBJ1-1; the D gene is possibly TRBD1 (6 bases). Germline values: CDR1 SQVTM, CDR2 ANQGSEA. The germline V and J ends were trimmed by 6 bases and 5 bases, with 16 bases remaining between them. The CDR3 contains 13 residues. CDR3 sequence reads: CSVRAGVNTEAFF. The CDR3 coding sequence is TGCAGCGTGAGGGCAGGGGTTAATACTGAAGCTTTCTTT.

The chain combines TRBV7-9 with TRBJ2-7; D possibly corresponds to TRBD1 (5 bases). Germline V gives CDR1 SEHNR, CDR2 FQNEAQ (reference sequence). The CDR3 runs to 17 residues. With 2 bases removed from V and 0 bases from J, the gap between germline ends came to 17 bases. The chain's CDR3 is CASSLPNAAGHSYEQYF. CDR3 sequence (DNA): TGTGCCAGCAGCTTACCAAACGCGGCAGGGCACTCCTACGAGCAGTACTTC.

The chain is built from TRBV7-9 and TRBJ1-2; 8 nucleotides match TRBD1. Germline V gene lookup returns CDR1 SEHNR and CDR2 FQNEAQ (reference sequence). The V and J ends lost 3 bases and 1 base, in that order; junction bases with no gene match: 13. The CDR3 consists of 18 residues. CDR3: CASSLWGTGPILNYGYTF. CDR3 DNA: TGTGCCAGCAGCTTGTGGGGGACAGGCCCAATCCTTAACTATGGCTACACCTTC. The whole variable domain, remainder taken from reference TRBV7-9 and TRBJ1-2, is DTGVSQNPRHKITKRGQNVTFRCDPISEHNRLYWYRQTLGQGPEFLTYFQNEAQLEKSRLLSDRFSAERPKGSFSTLEIQRTEQGDSAMYLCASSLWGTGPILNYGYTFGSGTRLTVV.

This chain links TRBV5-6 with TRBJ2-7; 7 bases match TRBD2. The germline gives CDR1 SGHDT, CDR2 YYEEEE. The CDR3 runs to 18 residues. The junction had 16 bases not matched to a gene; V was cut back by 2 bases and J by 2 bases. This CDR3 is CASSLTIWEGTLPYEQYF. The CDR3 coding sequence is TGTGCCAGCAGCTTAACTATTTGGGAGGGAACATTACCCTACGAGCAGTACTTC.

Worth noting for this clone: One junction end does not reproduce the germline sequence, and a read error may be involved. The V gene is TRBV25-1, the J gene TRBJ2-2; the D gene is possibly TRBD1 (6 bases). Germline lookup yields CDR1 MGHDK and CDR2 SYGVNS. The CDR3 runs to 17 residues. The DNA of the CDR3 is TGTGCCAGCAGTGAAGAAGGACAGTCCGCGAACACCGGGAAGCTGTTTTTT. As protein: CASSEEGQSANTGKLFF.

The V gene is TRBV6-1, the J gene TRBJ2-7, with D possibly being TRBD2 (6 bases). This CDR3 has 16 residues. CDR1 is MNHNS, CDR2 SASEGT, per germline. Trimming left V 6 bases short and J 3 bases short, with 21 bases between. The CDR3 sequence: CASREYLWGVGYEQYF. The DNA for the CDR3 is TGTGCCAGCAGGGAATATCTGTGGGGGGTGGGCTACGAGCAGTACTTC.

The V call is TRBV6-6, the J call TRBJ2-3; unclear D gene. V gave up 2 bases and J gave up 8 bases, with 17 bases separating them. From germline, CDR1 is MNHNY and CDR2 SVGAGI (reference sequence). This CDR3 comprises 15 residues. CDR3 region: CASSYGQASLGTQYF. The CDR3 DNA reads TGTGCCAGCAGTTACGGGCAGGCTTCGTTGGGTACGCAGTATTTT.

This clone was observed a single time. This sequence joins TRBV5-1 and TRBJ1-1; 9 bases line up with TRBD1. Germline values: CDR1 SGHRS, CDR2 YFSETQ. CDR3 size: 15 residues. V dropped 4 bases and J dropped 2; count of bases not matched to a gene: 6. The CDR3 sequence is CASSPEGQGNTEAFF. The CDR3 DNA reads as TGCGCCAGCAGCCCGGAGGGACAGGGAAACACTGAAGCTTTCTTT.

This clone was detected a few times. The chain uses TRBV27 and TRBJ2-7; 12 positions agree with TRBD2. The ends lost 4 bases at V and 6 bases at J; junction bases unmatched: 4. From germline, CDR1 is MNHEY and CDR2 SMNVEV (reference sequence). CDR3 length equals 14 residues. The CDR3 is CASSSPGLAGEQYF. As DNA, the CDR3 is TGTGCCAGCAGTTCACCGGGACTAGCGGGCGAGCAGTACTTC.

The CDR3 bases are TGTGCCTTGACAATCGGGGCCAACGTCCTGACTTTC. Protein sequence: CALTIGANVLTF. V is TRBV30 and J is TRBJ2-6; D uncertain. The CDR3 loop spans 12 amino acids. The germline gives CDR1 GTSNPN, CDR2 SVGIG (reference sequence). V lost 7 bases to trimming and J lost 4 bases, with 8 bases between them.